Each of the 15 T cell receptor beta chains below was sequenced from the same sample in a study of T cells expressing NK-cell markers. TCRdb reprocessed the 5' RACE reads, with one entry per CDR3 protein and no DNA. This sample's table has approximately 380,000 distinct CDR3 sequences. Sequencing input: blood T cells: a sorted CD56 or NKG2C T cell subset, CD4+ or CD8+ T cells, or bulk PBMC T cells (not recorded which). The receptors were gathered from a man aged 18-75 years in good health.

The rearrangement joins TRBV28 to TRBJ2-1; TCRdb proposes TRBD2, but this gene call is untestable without DNA. From germline, CDR1 is MDHEN and CDR2 SYDVKM. The CDR3 has 16 residues. CDR3 loop: CASSLFPALGSDEQFF.

The chain has TRBV20-1 and TRBJ2-5; TCRdb calls TRBD2, which cannot be checked without DNA. The CDR3 length is 14 residues. Germline CDR1 and CDR2: DFQATT and SNEGSKA (reference sequence). The chain's CDR3 is CSAETPGLRETQYF.

The chain employs TRBV27 and TRBJ2-1; TCRdb names TRBD1, which stays unverified in the absence of DNA. The CDR3 covers 16 residues. Germline V CDR1 and CDR2: MNHEY, SMNVEV (reference sequence). The chain's CDR3 is CASSSGQGGKYNEQFF.

The chain has TRBV3-1 and TRBJ2-6. The CDR3 spans 18 residues. In germline, CDR1 is LGHDT, CDR2 YNNKEL (reference sequence). The CDR3 sequence: CASSHGAGRSSGANVLTF.

The chain combines TRBV7-9 with TRBJ1-1; no DNA is available, so the TRBD1 call from TCRdb remains unchecked. This CDR3 has 16 residues. Germline CDR1 SEHNR, CDR2 FQNEAQ (reference sequence). CDR3 residues: CASSPQGQGMNTEAFF.

The CDR3 sequence: CASHGTGGSSPLHF. J is TRBJ1-6 and V is TRBV18; TCRdb's D gene call, TRBD1, goes unchecked for lack of DNA. Germline V lookup: CDR1 KGHSH, CDR2 LQKENI. The CDR3 spans 14 residues.

The J gene is TRBJ1-3, the V gene TRBV6-5. Germline CDR1 is MNHEY and CDR2 is SVGAGI. The CDR3 extends over 14 amino acids. CDR3: CASSYSRDGNTIYF.

The gene calls are TRBV20-1 and TRBJ2-1. The CDR3 sequence is 14 residues long. Germline CDR1 reads DFQATT; CDR2 reads SNEGSKA (reference sequence). CDR3: CSAHEAGPYNEQFF.

The V gene is TRBV12-3 or TRBV12-4, the J gene TRBJ1-1; the TRBD1 assignment by TCRdb is unverifiable without DNA. The CDR3 sequence is 15 residues long. The CDR3 region is CASRHIQGSNTEAFF.

The V call is TRBV20-1, the J call TRBJ2-7. CDR1 is DFQATT, CDR2 SNEGSKA, per germline (reference sequence). The CDR3 totals 11 residues. CDR3 region: CRVGSHYEQYF.

V is TRBV7-9 and J is TRBJ1-1; the TRBD1 assignment by TCRdb is unverifiable without DNA. CDR1 and CDR2 from the germline V gene are SEHNR and FQNEAQ (reference sequence). This CDR3 is 16 amino acids long. CDR3 sequence reads: CASSLAVGAGGTEAFF.

The rearrangement joins TRBV11-2 to TRBJ2-5; the D call from TCRdb, TRBD1, cannot be confirmed without DNA. The CDR3 spans 16 residues. Germline V gene data show CDR1 as SGHAT and CDR2 as FQNNGV. The CDR3 loop is CASSLWARGGGETQYF.

This chain connects TRBV4-2 to TRBJ2-3; TCRdb outputs TRBD1, but without DNA this stays unchecked. The CDR3 is made up of 19 amino acids. Germline V gives CDR1 LGHNA, CDR2 YNFKEQ. The CDR3 loop reads CASSQDPAYGGGSTDTQYF.

The chain uses TRBV5-1 and TRBJ1-1; TCRdb's D call of TRBD1 is untestable without DNA. The length of the CDR3 is 15 residues. Germline CDR1 is SGHRS and CDR2 is YFSETQ. The CDR3 loop is CASSLELLLGAEAFF.

The CDR3 region is CASSEIPGAGFDEQFF. The rearrangement links TRBV5-1 to TRBJ2-1; TCRdb reports TRBD1, a call that lacks DNA to check it against. Germline V CDR1 and CDR2: SGHRS, YFSETQ. CDR3 length equals 16 residues.